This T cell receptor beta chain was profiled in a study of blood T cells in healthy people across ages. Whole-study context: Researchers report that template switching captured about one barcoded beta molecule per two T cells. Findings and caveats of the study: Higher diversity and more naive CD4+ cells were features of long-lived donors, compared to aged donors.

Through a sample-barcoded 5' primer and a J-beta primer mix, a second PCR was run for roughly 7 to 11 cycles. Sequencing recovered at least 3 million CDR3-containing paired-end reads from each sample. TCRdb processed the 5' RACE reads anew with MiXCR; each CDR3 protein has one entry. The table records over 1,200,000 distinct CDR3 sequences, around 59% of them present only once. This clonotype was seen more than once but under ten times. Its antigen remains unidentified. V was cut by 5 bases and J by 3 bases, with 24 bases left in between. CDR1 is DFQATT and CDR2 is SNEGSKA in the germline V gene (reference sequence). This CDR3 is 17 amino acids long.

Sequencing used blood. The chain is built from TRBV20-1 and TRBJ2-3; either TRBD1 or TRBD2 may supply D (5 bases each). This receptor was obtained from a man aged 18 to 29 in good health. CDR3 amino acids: CSAVNARGARQTDTQYF. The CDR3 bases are TGCAGTGCTGTAAACGCCCGAGGGGCCCGGCAGACAGATACGCAGTATTTT.